The 20 T cell receptor beta chains in this list originate from one sample, sequenced in a study of cytotoxic CD8 clonotypes in ibrutinib-treated CLL. The protocol was immunoSEQ multiplex PCR, while the TCRdb copy is restricted to in-frame clones and leaves out a portion. In the table there are fewer than 90,000 clones, around 68% of which are singletons. The specimen was PBMCs, collected after 12 months of ibrutinib treatment. These receptors were taken from a human donor with chronic lymphocytic leukemia.

V usage is TRBV6-5 and J usage is TRBJ2-7, with 12 bases matching TRBD2. V gave up 2 bases and J gave up 5 bases; unmatched junction bases: 7. The CDR3 covers 16 residues. The V gene's germline CDR1 is MNHEY and CDR2 SVGAGI. CDR3 DNA: TGTGCCAGCAGTTACCGTCCTAGCGGGGGGGACGACGAGCAGTACTTC. This translates into CASSYRPSGGDDEQYF.

This clone was found a few times. This sequence joins TRBV9 and TRBJ1-3, with D tentatively TRBD1 (6 bases). The V and J ends lost 4 bases and 0 bases respectively, with 11 bases between them. Germline V gives CDR1 SGDLS, CDR2 YYNGEE. The length of the CDR3 is 15 residues. The CDR3 sequence: CASSTRTDSGNTIYF. The CDR3 DNA sequence: TGTGCCAGCAGCACTAGGACAGACTCTGGAAACACCATATATTTT.

This clone was seen a single time. The rearrangement links TRBV10-3 to TRBJ2-3, with 10 bases aligning to TRBD2. The CDR3 length is 15 residues. Losses at the gene ends were 2 bases for V and 6 bases for J; bases not matched to a gene: 5. Germline CDR1 ENHRY, CDR2 SYGVKD. CDR3 residues: CAISEPGTSADTQYF. The CDR3, as DNA: TGTGCCATCAGTGAGCCCGGGACTAGCGCCGATACGCAGTATTTT.

The rearrangement uses TRBV7-2 and TRBJ1-5; D ambiguous. The CDR3 sequence is 13 residues long. The V end was cut by 5 bases, the J end by 3 bases, with 8 bases between. CDR1 is SGHTA and CDR2 is FQGNSA in the germline V gene. The CDR3 here is CASSPAPNQPQHF. In DNA form, the CDR3 reads TGTGCCAGCAGCCCCGCCCCCAATCAGCCCCAGCATTTT.

The rearrangement uses TRBV10-2 and TRBJ2-2; maybe TRBD2 (5 bases). The CDR3 is 15 residues long. Trimming cost V 5 bases and J 0 bases, with 10 bases left between them. Per germline, CDR1 WSHSY and CDR2 SAAADI. DNA for the CDR3: TGCGCCAGCAGTCAAGGGAGTGCGAACACCGGGGAGCTGTTTTTT. Protein: CASSQGSANTGELFF.

The gene calls are TRBV7-3 and TRBJ1-1; perhaps TRBD1 as D (6 bases). Trimming removed 3 bases at V and 6 bases at J, with 11 bases between. Germline V gene data show CDR1 as SGHTA and CDR2 as FQGTGA. The CDR3 is 13 residues long. The CDR3 nucleotides read TGTGCCAGCAGCTTTCAGGGGTGGTCTGAAGCTTTCTTT. This gives the protein CASSFQGWSEAFF.

The table lists this clone with a count of one. The rearrangement links TRBV30 to TRBJ1-1; D perhaps matches TRBD1 (5 bases). Trimming left V 6 bases short and J 4 bases short, with 18 bases between. Germline V CDR1 and CDR2: GTSNPN, SVGIG (reference sequence). The CDR3 length is 14 residues. The CDR3 spells CACSGPYRVTEAFF. The CDR3 bases are TGTGCCTGCTCGGGGCCATACAGAGTCACTGAAGCTTTCTTT.

V usage is TRBV30 and J usage is TRBJ2-3, with D perhaps TRBD1 (6 bases). The CDR3 has 16 amino acids. The germline gives CDR1 GTSNPN, CDR2 SVGIG (reference sequence). V was clipped by 4 bases and J by 0 bases, with 17 bases between them. The CDR3, as DNA: TGTGCCTGGAACCACGCGGACAGCCCTAGCACAGATACGCAGTATTTT. Protein sequence: CAWNHADSPSTDTQYF. The entire variable domain, with the rest obtained from reference TRBV30 and TRBJ2-3, is as follows: SQTIHQWPATLVQPVGSPLSLECTVEGTSNPNLYWYRQAAGRGLQLLFYSVGIGQISSEVPQNLSASRPQDRQFILSSKKLLLSDSGFYLCAWNHADSPSTDTQYFGPGTRLTVL.

The genes are TRBV2 and TRBJ2-7; 7 positions match TRBD2. Germline V gives CDR1 SNHLY, CDR2 FYNNEI. The ends lost 8 bases at V and 0 bases at J; junction bases unmatched: 10. The CDR3 totals 15 residues. This chain's CDR3 is CASCSQGGGSYEQYF. CDR3 DNA sequence: TGTGCCAGCTGCAGCCAGGGCGGGGGCTCCTACGAGCAGTACTTC.

The chain combines TRBV2 with TRBJ2-1; D not certain. The V end was cut by 3 bases, the J end by 4 bases, with 7 bases between. Per the germline V gene, CDR1 is SNHLY and CDR2 is FYNNEI. This CDR3 region has 13 residues. In DNA, the CDR3 is TGTGCCAGCAGTGACCCAGAATACAATGAGCAGTTCTTC. This codes for CASSDPEYNEQFF.

V usage is TRBV30 and J usage is TRBJ2-3; TRBD2 might be the D (5 bases). The germline CDR1 and CDR2 sequences are GTSNPN and SVGIG (reference sequence). Trimming removed 5 bases at V and 2 bases at J, with 8 bases between. The CDR3 spans 12 residues. The CDR3 spells CAWGRHTDTQYF. The CDR3 region has the DNA TGTGCCTGGGGGAGACACACAGATACGCAGTATTTT.

This chain links TRBV14 with TRBJ2-2; D is perhaps TRBD1 (5 bases). V gave up 1 base and J gave up 3 bases, with 9 bases separating them. CDR3 length: 15 amino acids. Germline V lookup: CDR1 SGHDN, CDR2 FVKESK. CDR3 amino acids: CASSQAGRDTGELFF. The CDR3 bases are TGTGCCAGCAGCCAAGCGGGCAGGGACACCGGGGAGCTGTTTTTT. Complete variable domain (other parts from reference TRBV14 and TRBJ2-2): EAGVTQFPSHSVIEKGQTVTLRCDPISGHDNLYWYRRVMGKEIKFLLHFVKESKQDESGMPNNRFLAERTGGTYSTLKVQPAELEDSGVYFCASSQAGRDTGELFFGEGSRLTVL.

The genes are TRBV4-1 and TRBJ2-2; a possible D gene is TRBD1 (5 bases). Trimming took 2 bases from V and 0 from J, leaving 19 bases between them. CDR1 is MGHRA, CDR2 YSYEKL, per germline. CDR3 size: 19 residues. In DNA, the CDR3 is TGCGCCAGCAGCCAAAGGGGCCTAATTCGAGCTGCGAACACCGGGGAGCTGTTTTTT. It codes for CASSQRGLIRAANTGELFF.

This clone turned up a few times. The chain links TRBV19 to TRBJ1-4; the match to TRBD1 covers 8 bases. The CDR3 length is 15 residues. The germline gives CDR1 LNHDA, CDR2 SQIVND (reference sequence). The V and J ends lost 5 bases and 5 bases, in that order; junction bases with no gene match: 7. The CDR3 bases are TGTGCCAGTAGTCTACCGAGACAGGGGAATGAAAAACTGTTTTTT. It codes for CASSLPRQGNEKLFF.

The rearrangement uses TRBV9 and TRBJ2-7, with no clear D. Trimming stripped 0 bases from V and 3 bases from J, with 10 bases between. The CDR3 runs to 14 residues. The germline V gene encodes CDR1 SGDLS and CDR2 YYNGEE. The chain's CDR3 is CASSVVRDLYEQYF. CDR3 DNA: TGTGCCAGCAGCGTAGTTCGCGATCTCTACGAGCAGTACTTC.

This clone appeared a single time. The V and J genes are TRBV29-1 and TRBJ2-7; D remains unclear. Germline V gene data show CDR1 as SQVTM and CDR2 as ANQGSEA. The CDR3 has 12 amino acids. With 7 bases removed from V and 2 bases from J, the gap between germline ends came to 12 bases. The CDR3 here is CSAGAGTYEQYF. The CDR3 nucleotides read TGCAGCGCTGGCGCCGGTACCTACGAGCAGTACTTC.

This clone was counted between two and nine times. This chain links TRBV5-4 with TRBJ2-2; D is ambiguous. CDR1 SGHNT and CDR2 YYREEE come from the germline V gene (reference sequence). The length of the CDR3 is 16 residues. V lost 4 bases and J lost 4, with 17 bases in between. The CDR3 loop reads CASSPEGTVPTGELFF. CDR3 nucleotides: TGTGCCAGCAGCCCCGAAGGCACAGTTCCCACCGGGGAGCTGTTTTTT.

The J gene is TRBJ2-3, the V gene TRBV6-4, with D uncertain. The germline gives CDR1 MRHNA, CDR2 SNTAGT. Trimming cost V 0 bases and J 0 bases, with 4 bases left between them. The CDR3 sequence is 14 residues long. The CDR3 DNA sequence: TGTGCCAGCAGTGACTCACAGAGCACAGATACGCAGTATTTT. Residues: CASSDSQSTDTQYF.

The chain employs TRBV6-1 and TRBJ2-7; 9 bases are shared with TRBD1. Trimming removed 2 bases from V and 4 bases from J; junction bases left unmatched: 15. The CDR3 runs to 18 residues. CDR1 is MNHNS and CDR2 is SASEGT in the germline V gene. The CDR3 DNA sequence: TGTGCCAGCAGTGAACTCCGGACAGGGGCTCTAATCGGGTACGAGCAGTACTTC. Translation gives CASSELRTGALIGYEQYF.

This chain connects TRBV6-5 to TRBJ2-1; D is uncertain. Germline values: CDR1 MNHEY, CDR2 SVGAGI. Trimming removed 5 bases from V and 6 bases from J, with 17 bases in between. CDR3 length equals 15 residues. CDR3 protein: CASSTRTFGSNEQFF. The CDR3 DNA follows: TGTGCCAGCAGTACAAGGACCTTTGGCAGCAATGAGCAGTTCTTC.